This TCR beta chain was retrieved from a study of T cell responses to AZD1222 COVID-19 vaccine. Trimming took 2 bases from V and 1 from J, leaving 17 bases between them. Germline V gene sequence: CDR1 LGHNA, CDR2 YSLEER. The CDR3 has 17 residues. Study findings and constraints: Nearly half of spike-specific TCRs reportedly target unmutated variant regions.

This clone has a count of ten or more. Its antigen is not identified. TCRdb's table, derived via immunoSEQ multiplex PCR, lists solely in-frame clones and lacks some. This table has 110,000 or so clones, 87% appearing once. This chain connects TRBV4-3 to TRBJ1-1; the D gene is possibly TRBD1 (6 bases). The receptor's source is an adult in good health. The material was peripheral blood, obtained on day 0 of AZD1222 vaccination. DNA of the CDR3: TGCGCCAGCAGCCAACTTGGCCCAGGGGCGCGGAACACTGAAGCTTTCTTT. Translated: CASSQLGPGARNTEAFF.